Listed below are T cell receptor beta chains from one sample, sequenced in a study of ipilimumab plus nivolumab after autologous stem cell transplantation. Clones were read by immunoSEQ multiplex PCR, and TCRdb kept only the in-frame ones, dropping some. The profile shows 37,000 or so clones, over 90% of them singletons. This specimen consisted of PBMCs, obtained in a trial of ipilimumab plus nivolumab as post-transplant consolidation. The origin of the receptors is a male donor with multiple myeloma. The CDR3 runs from the conserved cysteine through the conserved F or W. The D gene is left open where the match is weak. Clone sizes are given selectively: once, few, many, or a class where the clone is expanded.

TRBJ1-6	-	TRBV2	-	TGTGCCAGCAGGGGGGTTAATTCACCCCTCCACTTT	CASRGVNSPLHF
TRBJ2-7	TRBD1	TRBV19	-	TGTGCCAGTAGTATTGCCGGGACAGGGCCCTACGAGCAGTACTTC	CASSIAGTGPYEQYF
TRBJ1-1	TRBD1	TRBV6-5	-	TGTGCCAGCAGTTACAGGGGGCAAGACACTGAAGCTTTCTTT	CASSYRGQDTEAFF
TRBJ2-5	-	TRBV27	-	TGTGCCAGCAGCTCATTCCGGGACTTAGGTCTCAAGACCCAGTACTTC	CASSSFRDLGLKTQYF
TRBJ1-5	-	TRBV5-8	-	TGTGCCAGCAGGGAGTGGCACAGCAATCAGCCCCAGCATTTT	CASREWHSNQPQHF
TRBJ2-1	-	TRBV4-3	once	TGCGCCAGCAGCCAAGATGAACGACTGTACTCCTACAATGAGCAGTTCTTC	CASSQDERLYSYNEQFF
TRBJ1-2	-	TRBV18	few	TGTGCCAGCTTACCAGAAACAGGGACTAACTATGGCTACACCTTC	CASLPETGTNYGYTF
TRBJ2-7	-	TRBV15	-	TGTGCCACCAGCAGAGATGCCTCCTACGAGCAGTACTTC	CATSRDASYEQYF
TRBJ2-5	-	TRBV5-4	-	TGTGCCAGCAGCTTCACAGGTTCCCGCGGGGAGACCCAGTACTTC	CASSFTGSRGETQYF
TRBJ1-3	TRBD1	TRBV9	-	TGTGCCAGCAGCAAACTCGGGACAGGGACCCACTCTGGAAACACCATATATTTT	CASSKLGTGTHSGNTIYF
TRBJ1-2	TRBD1	TRBV4-2	few	TGTGCCAGCAGCCGAACCCCGGGACAGGGAAACTATGGCTACACCTTC	CASSRTPGQGNYGYTF
TRBJ2-2	TRBD2	TRBV25-1	-	TGTGCCAGCAGATCTAGCGGGAGAGACGCCGGGGAGCTGTTTTTT	CASRSSGRDAGELFF
TRBJ2-7	TRBD1	TRBV6-5	-	TGTGCCAGCAGCGCCGGGACAGGGCCATACTACGAGCAGTACTTC	CASSAGTGPYYEQYF
TRBJ1-2	-	TRBV19	-	TGTGCCAGTAGTGGCGGGGCCGCCGTCTATGGCTACACCTTC	CASSGGAAVYGYTF
TRBJ2-2	TRBD2	TRBV9	-	TGTGCCAGCAGCCCGATAGCGGGGGGTCGGACCGGGGAGCTGTTTTTT	CASSPIAGGRTGELFF
TRBJ1-2	TRBD1	TRBV11-1	-	TGTGCCAGCAGCCGGGACAGGAGGAACTATGGCTACACCTTC	CASSRDRRNYGYTF
TRBJ2-2	-	TRBV30	-	TGTGCCTGGAGGACGGGCTCTAACACCGGGGAGCTGTTTTTT	CAWRTGSNTGELFF
TRBJ2-1	-	TRBV6-4	-	TGTGCCAGCAGTGAGTTTGGGGGGTTGTACAATGAGCAGTTCTTC	CASSEFGGLYNEQFF
TRBJ2-2	-	TRBV29-1	-	TGCAGCGCCTCGACTAGTTCGGGTGCGAACACCGGGGAGCTGTTTTTT	CSASTSSGANTGELFF
TRBJ2-7	-	TRBV5-5	-	TGTGCCAGCAGCTCCACGACCTACGAGCAGTACTTC	CASSSTTYEQYF
TRBJ1-1	-	TRBV29-1	-	TGCAGCGTTGAGGGAGACACTGAAGCTTTCTTT	CSVEGDTEAFF
TRBJ2-7	TRBD2	TRBV5-1	-	TGCGCCAGCAGCTTGGAAGGGACTAGCGGGGATGAGCAGTACTTC	CASSLEGTSGDEQYF
TRBJ2-1	-	TRBV5-1	few	TGCGCCAGCAGCTTCAACGGGCAACCCAACTCCTACAATGAGCAGTTCTTC	CASSFNGQPNSYNEQFF
TRBJ2-5	TRBD1	TRBV5-1	-	TGCGCCAGCAGCCCCTTACAGGGGCACCAAGAGACCCAGTACTTC	CASSPLQGHQETQYF
TRBJ1-3	-	TRBV5-1	-	TGCGCCAGCAGCTTGGCCCCCAGCTCTGGAAACACCATATATTTT	CASSLAPSSGNTIYF
TRBJ2-7	-	TRBV28	-	TGTGCCAGCAGCCCTGAGGGGGGAGTTCAATACTTC	CASSPEGGVQYF
TRBJ1-2	-	TRBV4-3	-	TGCGCCAGCAGCCAAGGGTTGCCCACGACAAATGGCTACACCTTC	CASSQGLPTTNGYTF
TRBJ2-7	TRBD2	TRBV6-5	-	TGTGCCACCCACACCTTGGCTAGCGGAACGCTGCAGTACTTC	CATHTLASGTLQYF
TRBJ1-2	-	TRBV15	-	TGTGCCACCAGCACCACGACAGCCATCTATGGCTACACCTTC	CATSTTTAIYGYTF
TRBJ2-1	TRBD1	TRBV7-9	-	TGTGCCAGCAGCTCGGACAGGGCCCGAAAACATTACAATGAGCAGTTCTTC	CASSSDRARKHYNEQFF
TRBJ2-6	-	TRBV4-3	-	TGCGCCAGCAGCCCGGGGGACTCTGGGGCCAACGTCCTGACTTTC	CASSPGDSGANVLTF
TRBJ2-5	-	TRBV30	-	TGTGCCTGGAGTGTCGCCGGCGAGACCCAGTACTTC	CAWSVAGETQYF
TRBJ2-1	-	TRBV6-1	-	TGTGCCAGCAGTGATTGGGGGGCCCCCTACAATGAGCAGTTCTTC	CASSDWGAPYNEQFF
TRBJ1-3	-	TRBV6-9	-	TGTGCCAGCAGTTCCCCACAGGCTGGAAACACCATATATTTT	CASSSPQAGNTIYF
TRBJ1-4	-	TRBV20-1	-	TGCAGTGTGGAGGATCATGAAAAACTGTTTTTT	CSVEDHEKLFF
TRBJ2-2	TRBD1	TRBV19	few	TGTGCCAGTAGTATCTCGGGACAGGGACGTGGGGAGCTGTTTTTT	CASSISGQGRGELFF
TRBJ1-1	-	TRBV28	-	TGTGCCAGCAGCTTCAGGGAAACTGAAGCTTTCTTT	CASSFRETEAFF
TRBJ2-3	-	TRBV7-2	-	TGTGCCAGCAGCCCGCAGATCATAGGGGCAGATACGCAGTATTTT	CASSPQIIGADTQYF
TRBJ2-1	-	TRBV7-9	-	TGTGCCAGCAGCCCCCTCGGCGGCGGGACCTACAATGAGCAGTTCTTC	CASSPLGGGTYNEQFF
TRBJ1-5	-	TRBV15	few	TGTGCCACCAGCAGAGAAACGGGGCTGCCCCAGCATTTT	CATSRETGLPQHF
TRBJ2-3	TRBD2	TRBV5-1	-	TGCGCCAGCAGCTTGGCCGTAATAGCGGGGGGCCCCACAGATACGCAGTATTTT	CASSLAVIAGGPTDTQYF
TRBJ2-2	-	TRBV9	-	TGTGCCAGCAGCGGACCGAACACCGGGGAGCTGTTTTTT	CASSGPNTGELFF